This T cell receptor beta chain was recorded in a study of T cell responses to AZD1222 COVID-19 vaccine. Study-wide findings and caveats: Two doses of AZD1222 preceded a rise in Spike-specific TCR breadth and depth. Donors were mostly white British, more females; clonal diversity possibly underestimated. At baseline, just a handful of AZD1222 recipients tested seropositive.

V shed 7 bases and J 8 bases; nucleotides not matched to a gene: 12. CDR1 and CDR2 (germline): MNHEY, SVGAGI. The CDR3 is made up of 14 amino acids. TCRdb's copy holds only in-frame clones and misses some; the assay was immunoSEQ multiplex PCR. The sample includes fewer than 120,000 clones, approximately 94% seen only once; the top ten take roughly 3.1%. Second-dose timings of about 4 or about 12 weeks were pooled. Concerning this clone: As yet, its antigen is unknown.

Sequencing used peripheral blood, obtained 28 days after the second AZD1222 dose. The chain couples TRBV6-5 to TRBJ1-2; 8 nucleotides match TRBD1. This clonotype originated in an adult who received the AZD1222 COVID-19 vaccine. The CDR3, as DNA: TGTGCCAGCACCTATTCCGACAGGGGAGGGGGCTACACCTTC. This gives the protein CASTYSDRGGGYTF.